The 18 T cell receptor beta chains below come from one sample, sequenced in a study of T-cell memory formation after mild COVID-19. One entry per CDR3 protein, called by TCRdb with MiXCR from the 5' RACE reads. The data hold approximately 210,000 distinct CDR3 sequences, with around 16% observed a single time. The sequencing sample was made of PBMCs or a T cell subset sorted from them (not recorded which). The source of these receptors is an adult woman who had mild COVID-19 (a few samples of this study predate the infection). Cell type and time point are not known.

The table lists this clonotype with a few counts. The chain uses TRBV6-5 and TRBJ2-7; D is undetermined. The CDR3 is 12 residues long. With 6 bases removed from V and 2 bases from J, the gap between germline ends came to 8 bases. Germline loops: CDR1 MNHEY, CDR2 SVGAGI. DNA for the CDR3: TGTGCCAGCAGCCACACACCCTACGAGCAGTACTTC. Translation gives CASSHTPYEQYF.

The chain couples TRBV5-1 to TRBJ1-1; 8 nucleotides agree with TRBD1. The junction had 8 bases not matched to a gene; V was cut back by 3 bases and J by 1 base. From germline, CDR1 is SGHRS and CDR2 YFSETQ. The CDR3 consists of 16 residues. Here the CDR3 DNA reads TGCGCCAGCAGCTCTGCAGGGGGCCTAGCGAACACTGAAGCTTTCTTT. Protein: CASSSAGGLANTEAFF. Full variable domain (rest looked up from reference TRBV5-1 and TRBJ1-1): KAGVTQTPRYLIKTRGQQVTLSCSPISGHRSVSWYQQTPGQGLQFLFEYFSETQRNKGNFPGRFSGRQFSNSRSEMNVSTLELGDSALYLCASSSAGGLANTEAFFGQGTRLTVV.

This clonotype has only a few counts. The CDR3 DNA is TGTGCCAGCAGCGTAGGCAATGGCGAGCAGTACTTC. Encoded protein: CASSVGNGEQYF. This chain connects TRBV9 to TRBJ2-7; D ambiguous. V lost 0 bases and J lost 6, with 7 bases in between. CDR3 size: 12 residues. Germline V gives CDR1 SGDLS, CDR2 YYNGEE. The whole variable domain, filled in from reference TRBV9 and TRBJ2-7, reads DSGVTQTPKHLITATGQRVTLRCSPRSGDLSVYWYQQSLDQGLQFLIQYYNGEERAKGNILERFSAQQFPDLHSELNLSSLELGDSALYFCASSVGNGEQYFGPGTRLTVT.

The rearrangement links TRBV27 to TRBJ2-1; possibly TRBD2 for D (5 bases). The CDR3 contains 15 residues. Germline V gene data show CDR1 as MNHEY and CDR2 as SMNVEV (reference sequence). Trimming cost V 5 bases and J 8 bases, with 19 bases left between them. DNA for the CDR3: TGTGCCAGCAGTAAACCTGGCCTCGTGGGAGATGAGCAGTTCTTC. Residues: CASSKPGLVGDEQFF.

This clonotype was recorded at least ten times. V and J are TRBV7-6 and TRBJ2-7; D perhaps matches TRBD1 (7 bases). The ends were cut back, 0 bases at V and 0 bases at J, with 18 bases in the middle. Germline CDR1 SGHVS, CDR2 FNYEAQ. This CDR3 is 18 amino acids long. In nucleotides, the CDR3 is TGTGCCAGCAGCTTAGCCCAAACGCGGGACAGAAGCTCCTACGAGCAGTACTTC. Translation gives CASSLAQTRDRSSYEQYF.

Many counts were recorded for this clonotype. The rearrangement links TRBV5-1 to TRBJ2-2; a possible D gene is TRBD1 (6 bases). This CDR3 region has 13 residues. Germline assignment: CDR1 SGHRS and CDR2 YFSETQ. V lost 3 bases and J 6 bases, leaving 9 bases between the germline ends. CDR3 DNA: TGCGCCAGCAGCTACGGACAGCCCGGGGAGCTGTTTTTT. This sequence encodes CASSYGQPGELFF. Supplemented by reference TRBV5-1 and TRBJ2-2, the full variable domain reads KAGVTQTPRYLIKTRGQQVTLSCSPISGHRSVSWYQQTPGQGLQFLFEYFSETQRNKGNFPGRFSGRQFSNSRSEMNVSTLELGDSALYLCASSYGQPGELFFGEGSRLTVL.

V and J are TRBV4-2 and TRBJ2-5; 9 nucleotides match TRBD2. In germline, CDR1 is LGHNA, CDR2 YNFKEQ. After removal of 4 bases from V and 5 bases from J, the junction contained 8 bases not matched to a gene. The CDR3 is 15 residues long. The CDR3 region has the DNA TGTGCCAGCAGCCCGGGCGGGAGGGCATTGGAGACCCAGTACTTC. This gives the protein CASSPGGRALETQYF.

The chain is built from TRBV3-1 and TRBJ2-1, with D possibly TRBD2 on 5 matching bases. Germline V gives CDR1 LGHDT, CDR2 YNNKEL (reference sequence). Trimming removed 0 bases from V and 7 bases from J, with 13 bases in between. This CDR3 region has 15 residues. CDR3 residues: CASSQDSASLNEQFF. The CDR3, as DNA: TGTGCCAGCAGCCAAGATAGCGCTAGTTTAAATGAGCAGTTCTTC.

This chain connects TRBV7-8 to TRBJ2-3, with 8 bases identical to TRBD1. Germline lookup yields CDR1 SGHVS and CDR2 FQNEAQ. This CDR3 spans 18 amino acids. With V trimmed by 1 base and J by 4 bases, 13 bases remained unmatched. This CDR3 is CASSLVRLGTGTADTQYF. CDR3 DNA sequence: TGTGCCAGCAGCTTAGTCCGCCTCGGGACAGGAACTGCAGATACGCAGTATTTT.

This clonotype has more than one count but fewer than ten. The V gene is TRBV24-1, the J gene TRBJ2-1; the match to TRBD2 covers 12 bases. Per germline, CDR1 KGHDR and CDR2 SFDVKD. Losses at the gene ends were 2 bases for V and 15 bases for J; bases not matched to a gene: 7. The length of the CDR3 is 14 residues. As DNA, the CDR3 is TGTGCCACCAGTGATTCCAGGACTAGCGGGGTGTCGTTCTTC. Protein product: CATSDSRTSGVSFF.

This clonotype came up a few times. V gene TRBV15 combines with J gene TRBJ2-7; D possibly uses TRBD1 or TRBD2 (5 bases each). The CDR3 has 16 residues. V lost 0 bases and J lost 3, with 15 bases in between. CDR1 and CDR2 from the germline V gene are LNHNV and YYDKDF (reference sequence). CDR3 sequence: CATSRDRLGVSYEQYF. CDR3 nucleotide sequence: TGTGCCACCAGCAGAGATCGATTGGGGGTAAGCTACGAGCAGTACTTC.

The J gene is TRBJ2-3, the V gene TRBV5-1, with TRBD2 identical over 12 bases. The CDR3 length is 16 residues. J gave up 3 bases and V 4 bases, and 6 bases lay outside the gene matches. Germline V gene sequence: CDR1 SGHRS, CDR2 YFSETQ. In nucleotides, the CDR3 is TGCGCCAGCAGCCGGTCGACTAGCGGGAGAACAGATACGCAGTATTTT. Its protein product is CASSRSTSGRTDTQYF.

This clonotype showed up just a few times. V gene TRBV28 combines with J gene TRBJ2-2; D is uncertain. There are 12 residues in the CDR3. Trimming removed 5 bases at V and 9 bases at J, with 10 bases between. Germline CDR1 MDHEN, CDR2 SYDVKM. For the CDR3, the DNA is TGTGCCAGCAGTCCACCCCGGAGGGAGCTGTTTTTT. Protein product: CASSPPRRELFF.

A remark on this clonotype: A read error may produce the germline difference seen at one junction end. The CDR3: CASSLGQGKGALF. The CDR3 bases are TGTGCCAGCAGCCTTGGACAGGGGAAGGGAGCTTTATTT. The chain is built from TRBV5-5 and TRBJ1-1, with 9 nucleotides matching TRBD1. CDR1 is SGHKS and CDR2 is YYEKEE in the germline V gene (reference sequence). The CDR3 totals 13 residues.

The chain links TRBV29-1 to TRBJ2-3; the D gene is possibly TRBD2 (6 bases). Trimming took 7 bases from V and 4 from J, leaving 15 bases between them. Germline lookup yields CDR1 SQVTM and CDR2 ANQGSEA. The length of the CDR3 is 13 residues. The CDR3 DNA reads as TGCAGCGCATCTGGAGGGAAGCCAGATACGCAGTATTTT. Its translation: CSASGGKPDTQYF.

The chain is built from TRBV12-3 or TRBV12-4 and TRBJ2-3; D is uncertain. This CDR3 contains 14 residues. The ends were cut back, 6 bases at V and 8 bases at J, with 18 bases in the middle. The CDR3, as DNA: TGTGCCAGCAGCCGTTCCCTGGGGTCGGGTACGCAGTATTTT. It codes for CASSRSLGSGTQYF.

The J gene is TRBJ2-3, the V gene TRBV5-1; TRBD2 matches 9 bases. The CDR3 length is 16 residues. CDR1 and CDR2 from the germline V gene are SGHRS and YFSETQ. The trim removed 2 bases at V and 4 bases at J, leaving 8 bases unmatched. CDR3 bases: TGCGCCAGCAGCTTTACGGCGGGAGGGCCTGCAGATACGCAGTATTTT. Encoded protein: CASSFTAGGPADTQYF.

As DNA, the CDR3 is TGTGCCAGCAGCCTACAGGGGGCGCAGACTGAAGCTTTCTTT. Protein sequence: CASSLQGAQTEAFF. The chain links TRBV3-1 to TRBJ1-1, with TRBD1 matching 9 bases. Unmatched junction bases numbered 5, after V lost 4 bases and J lost 5 bases. CDR3 length: 14 amino acids. Germline CDR1 is LGHDT and CDR2 is YNNKEL (reference sequence).